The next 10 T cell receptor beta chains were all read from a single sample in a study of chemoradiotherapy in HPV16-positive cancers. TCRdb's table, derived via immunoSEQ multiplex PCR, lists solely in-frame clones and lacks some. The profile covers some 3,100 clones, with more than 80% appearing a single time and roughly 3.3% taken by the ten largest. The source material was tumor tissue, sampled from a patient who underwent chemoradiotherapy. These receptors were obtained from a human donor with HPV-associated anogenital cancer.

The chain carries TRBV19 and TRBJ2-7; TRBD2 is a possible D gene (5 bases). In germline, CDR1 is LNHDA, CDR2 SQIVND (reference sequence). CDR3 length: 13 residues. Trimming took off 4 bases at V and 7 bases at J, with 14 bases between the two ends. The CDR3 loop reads CASSTLFPGEQYF. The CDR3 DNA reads TGTGCCAGTAGTACCCTGTTTCCGGGGGAGCAGTACTTC. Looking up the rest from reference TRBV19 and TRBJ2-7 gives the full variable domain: DGGITQSPKYLFRKEGQNVTLSCEQNLNHDAMYWYRQDPGQGLRLIYYSQIVNDFQKGDIAEGYSVSREKKESFPLTVTSAQKNPTAFYLCASSTLFPGEQYFGPGTRLTVT.

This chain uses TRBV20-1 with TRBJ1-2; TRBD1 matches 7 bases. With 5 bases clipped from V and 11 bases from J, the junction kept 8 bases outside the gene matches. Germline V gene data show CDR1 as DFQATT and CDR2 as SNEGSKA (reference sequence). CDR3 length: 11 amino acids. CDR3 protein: CSAWDSALYTF. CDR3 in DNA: TGCAGTGCTTGGGACAGCGCTTTATACACCTTC.

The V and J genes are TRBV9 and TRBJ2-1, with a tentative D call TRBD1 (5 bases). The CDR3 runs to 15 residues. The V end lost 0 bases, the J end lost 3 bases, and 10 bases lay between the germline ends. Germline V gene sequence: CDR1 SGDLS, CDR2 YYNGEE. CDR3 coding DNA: TGTGCCAGCAGCGTAGGGGGCCAGGTCTACAATGAGCAGTTCTTC. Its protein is CASSVGGQVYNEQFF.

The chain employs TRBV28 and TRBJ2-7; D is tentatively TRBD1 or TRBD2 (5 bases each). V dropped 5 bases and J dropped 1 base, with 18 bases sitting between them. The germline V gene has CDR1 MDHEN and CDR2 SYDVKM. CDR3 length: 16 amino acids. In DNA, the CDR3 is TGTGCCAGCAGTCTATCCGCCTACGGGGCATCCTACGAGCAGTACTTC. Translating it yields CASSLSAYGASYEQYF.

The CDR3 region has the DNA TGTGCCAGCAGCCCCTGGGGGGACACCGGGGAGCTGTTTTTT. The encoded protein is CASSPWGDTGELFF. The rearrangement uses TRBV7-9 and TRBJ2-2; a possible D gene is TRBD2 (6 bases). Trimming removed 5 bases at V and 3 bases at J, with 10 bases between. The CDR3 spans 14 residues. In germline, CDR1 is SEHNR, CDR2 FQNEAQ (reference sequence).

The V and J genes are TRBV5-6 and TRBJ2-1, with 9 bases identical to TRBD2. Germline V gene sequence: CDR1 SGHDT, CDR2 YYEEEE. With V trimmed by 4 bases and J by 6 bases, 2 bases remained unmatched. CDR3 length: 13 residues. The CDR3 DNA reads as TGTGCCAGCAGCGTAGCGGGGGTCAATGAGCAGTTCTTC. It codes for CASSVAGVNEQFF.

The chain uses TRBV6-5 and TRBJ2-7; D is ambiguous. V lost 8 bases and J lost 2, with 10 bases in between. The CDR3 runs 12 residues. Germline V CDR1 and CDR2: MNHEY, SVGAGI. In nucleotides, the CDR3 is TGTGCCAGCGCGGACGGGCCCTACGAGCAGTACTTC. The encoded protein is CASADGPYEQYF.

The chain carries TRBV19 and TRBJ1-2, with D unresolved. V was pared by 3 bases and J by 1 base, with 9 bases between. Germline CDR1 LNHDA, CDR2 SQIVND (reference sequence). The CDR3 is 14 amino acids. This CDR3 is CASSISTDNYGYTF. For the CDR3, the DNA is TGTGCCAGTAGTATCTCCACTGATAACTATGGCTACACCTTC. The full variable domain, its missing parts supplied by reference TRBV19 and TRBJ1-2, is DGGITQSPKYLFRKEGQNVTLSCEQNLNHDAMYWYRQDPGQGLRLIYYSQIVNDFQKGDIAEGYSVSREKKESFPLTVTSAQKNPTAFYLCASSISTDNYGYTFGSGTRLTVV.

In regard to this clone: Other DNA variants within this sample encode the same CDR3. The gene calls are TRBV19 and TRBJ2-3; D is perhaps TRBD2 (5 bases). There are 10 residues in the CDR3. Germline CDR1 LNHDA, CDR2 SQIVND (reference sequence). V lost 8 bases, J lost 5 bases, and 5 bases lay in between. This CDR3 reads CASEGDTQYF. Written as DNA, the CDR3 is TGTGCCAGTGAGGGAGATACGCAGTATTTT.

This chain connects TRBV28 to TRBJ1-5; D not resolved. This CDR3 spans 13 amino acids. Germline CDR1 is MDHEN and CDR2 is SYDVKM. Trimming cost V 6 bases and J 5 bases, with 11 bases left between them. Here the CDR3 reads CASRGKRDQPQHF. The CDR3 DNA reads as TGTGCCAGCAGGGGTAAGCGTGATCAGCCCCAGCATTTT. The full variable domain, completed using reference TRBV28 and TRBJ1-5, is DVKVTQSSRYLVKRTGEKVFLECVQDMDHENMFWYRQDPGLGLRLIYFSYDVKMKEKGDIPEGYSVSREKKERFSLILESASTNQTSMYLCASRGKRDQPQHFGDGTRLSIL.